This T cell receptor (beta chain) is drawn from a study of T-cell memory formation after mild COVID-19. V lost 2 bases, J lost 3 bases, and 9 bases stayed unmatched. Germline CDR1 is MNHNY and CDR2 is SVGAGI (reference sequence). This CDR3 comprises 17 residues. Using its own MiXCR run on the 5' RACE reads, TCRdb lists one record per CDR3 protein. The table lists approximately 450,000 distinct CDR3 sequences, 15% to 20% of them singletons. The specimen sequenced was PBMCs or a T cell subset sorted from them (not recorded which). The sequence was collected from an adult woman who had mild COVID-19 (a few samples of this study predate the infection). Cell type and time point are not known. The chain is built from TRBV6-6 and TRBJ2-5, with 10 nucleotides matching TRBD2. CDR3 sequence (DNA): TGTGCCAGCAGTTACAGGGGTAGCGGGGGGATTAAAGAGACCCAGTACTTC. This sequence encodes CASSYRGSGGIKETQYF.